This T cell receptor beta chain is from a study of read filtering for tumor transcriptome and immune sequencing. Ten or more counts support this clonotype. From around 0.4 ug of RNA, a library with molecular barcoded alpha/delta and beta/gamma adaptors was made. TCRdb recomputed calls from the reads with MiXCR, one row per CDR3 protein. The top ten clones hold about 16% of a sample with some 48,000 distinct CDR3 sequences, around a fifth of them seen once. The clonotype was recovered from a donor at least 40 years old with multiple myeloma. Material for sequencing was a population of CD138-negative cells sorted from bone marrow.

CDR3 nucleotides: TGCAGCGTTGAACGGGACAGGGGAGTTGAAGCTTTCTTT. Its protein product is CSVERDRGVEAFF. This rearrangement joins TRBV29-1 to TRBJ1-1; TRBD1 aligns across 10 bases. The CDR3 runs to 13 residues. In germline, CDR1 is SQVTM, CDR2 ANQGSEA. V lost 2 bases, J lost 7 bases, and 4 bases stayed unmatched.